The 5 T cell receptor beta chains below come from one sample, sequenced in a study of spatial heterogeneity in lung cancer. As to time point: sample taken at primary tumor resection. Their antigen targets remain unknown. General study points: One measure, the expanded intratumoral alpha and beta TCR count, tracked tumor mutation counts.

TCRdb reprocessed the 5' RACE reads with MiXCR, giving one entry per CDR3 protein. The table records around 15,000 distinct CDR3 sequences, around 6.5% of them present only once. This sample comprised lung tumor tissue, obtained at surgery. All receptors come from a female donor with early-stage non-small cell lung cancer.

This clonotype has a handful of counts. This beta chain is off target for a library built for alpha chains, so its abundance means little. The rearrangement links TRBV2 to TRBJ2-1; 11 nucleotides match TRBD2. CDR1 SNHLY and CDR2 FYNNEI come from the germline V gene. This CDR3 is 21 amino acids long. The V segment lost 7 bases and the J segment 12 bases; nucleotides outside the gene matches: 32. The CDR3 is CASTPLPGQSDRGPLAGVQFF. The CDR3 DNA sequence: TGTGCCAGCACCCCTCTACCGGGACAGAGTGACCGCGGCCCACTAGCGGGGGTGCAGTTCTTC.

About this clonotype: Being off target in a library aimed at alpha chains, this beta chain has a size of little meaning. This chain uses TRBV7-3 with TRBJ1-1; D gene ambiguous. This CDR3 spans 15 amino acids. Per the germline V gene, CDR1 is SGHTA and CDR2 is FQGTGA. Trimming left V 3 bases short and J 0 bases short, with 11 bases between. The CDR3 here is CASSFAGLLNTEAFF. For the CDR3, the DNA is TGTGCCAGCAGCTTTGCTGGTTTACTGAACACTGAAGCTTTCTTT.

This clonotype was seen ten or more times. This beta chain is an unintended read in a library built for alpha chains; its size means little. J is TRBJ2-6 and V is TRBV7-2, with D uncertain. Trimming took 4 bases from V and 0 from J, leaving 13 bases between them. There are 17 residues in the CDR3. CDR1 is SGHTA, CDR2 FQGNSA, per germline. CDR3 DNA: TGTGCCAGCAGCTCCAGAGGACGCGGCTCTGGGGCCAACGTCCTGACTTTC. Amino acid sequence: CASSSRGRGSGANVLTF.

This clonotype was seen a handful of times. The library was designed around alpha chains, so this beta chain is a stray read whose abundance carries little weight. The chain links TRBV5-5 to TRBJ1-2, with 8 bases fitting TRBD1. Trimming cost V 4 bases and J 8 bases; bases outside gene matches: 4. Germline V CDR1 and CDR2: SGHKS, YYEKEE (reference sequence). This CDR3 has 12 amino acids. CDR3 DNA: TGTGCCAGCAGCCACCGGGACAGGGGCTACACCTTC. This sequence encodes CASSHRDRGYTF.

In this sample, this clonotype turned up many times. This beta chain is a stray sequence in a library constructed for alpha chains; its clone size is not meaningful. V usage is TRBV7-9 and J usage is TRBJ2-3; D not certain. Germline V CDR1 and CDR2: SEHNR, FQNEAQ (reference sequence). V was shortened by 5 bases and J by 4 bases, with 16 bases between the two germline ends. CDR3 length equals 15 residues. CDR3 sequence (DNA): TGTGCCAGCAGCGAAACCATCCAACCCCCAGATACGCAGTATTTT. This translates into CASSETIQPPDTQYF.